One and the same sample provided the 11 T cell receptor beta chains below, sequenced in a study of regulatory T cells in long-lasting Graves disease (dated by TCRdb to 2020 to 2023). The sample's time point label, in plain terms: persistent/refractory GD, antithyroid drugs over 5 years with positive TRAb. RNA was extracted from PBMCs in TRIzol for both TCR sequencing and RNA sequencing. The library was generated by multiplex PCR. The listed sequencing device is Illumina HiSeq 4000. To build TCR beta libraries, CDR3 regions were amplified by Arm-PCR using iRepertoire HTBI primers. Clones were called with MiXCR by TCRdb after fastp trimmed the public reads at Q25, and only in-frame beta chains were retained. For every CDR3 protein sequence, its rows merge into one entry that carries the most common genes and DNA. The table for this sample lists hundreds of thousands of distinct CDR3 sequences; more than 20% of them were counted only once. The top ten clonotypes cover 7.8% of the sample.

The specimen was peripheral blood mononuclear cells (PBMCs), collected when the disease was refractory, from a patient treated with antithyroid drugs. These receptors originate from a female donor with Graves disease.

A word on this clonotype: A much bigger clone sits one base away, suggesting this may be a read error. The chain recombines TRBV11-2 with TRBJ2-6; tentatively, D is TRBD1 (5 bases). This CDR3 has 15 amino acids. The germline V gene has CDR1 SGHAT and CDR2 FQNNGV. The CDR3 DNA reads as TGTGCCAGCAGCTCCCAGGGCGGTGGGGCCGACGTCCTGACTTTC. Its protein product is CASSSQGGGADVLTF.

This clonotype was recorded at least ten times. This sequence joins TRBV6-1 and TRBJ2-7; 7 bases map to TRBD2. This CDR3 is built from 13 residues. V was clipped by 8 bases and J by 1 base; unmatched bases: 5. Germline CDR1 is MNHNS and CDR2 is SASEGT. CDR3 DNA sequence: TGTGCCAGCTTATTAGCGGGTTCCTACGAGCAGTACTTC. This gives the protein CASLLAGSYEQYF.

This clonotype was recorded a few times. This chain uses TRBV12-3 or TRBV12-4 with TRBJ1-5; D tentatively fits TRBD1 or TRBD2 (5 bases each). The DNA end is more similar to TRBJ2-3, so the J call may be wrong. The CDR3 totals 15 residues. CDR3 region: CASTSWRRGHQPQYF. The CDR3 bases are TGTGCCAGCACCTCATGGCGCCGGGGCCATCAGCCCCAGTATTTT.

This clonotype was seen repeatedly, ten times or more. The rearrangement joins TRBV2 to TRBJ2-7; perhaps D is TRBD1 or TRBD2 (5 bases each). This CDR3 region has 13 residues. Deletions cut 6 bases from V and 7 bases from J, with 16 bases between. CDR1 and CDR2 from the germline V gene are SNHLY and FYNNEI. For the CDR3, the DNA is TGTGCCAGCAGGCAGGGTCTCGGAGGAGAGCAGTACTTC. This translates into CASRQGLGGEQYF.

This rearrangement joins TRBV9 to TRBJ1-5; D ambiguous. V was shortened by 0 bases and J by 0 bases, with 4 bases between the two germline ends. CDR3 length: 14 amino acids. In germline, CDR1 is SGDLS, CDR2 YYNGEE. CDR3: CASSVGHSNQPQHF. The CDR3 DNA follows: TGTGCCAGCAGCGTAGGTCATAGCAATCAGCCCCAGCATTTT. The full variable domain, rest sourced from reference TRBV9 and TRBJ1-5, is DSGVTQTPKHLITATGQRVTLRCSPRSGDLSVYWYQQSLDQGLQFLIQYYNGEERAKGNILERFSAQQFPDLHSELNLSSLELGDSALYFCASSVGHSNQPQHFGDGTRLSIL.

This clonotype was seen repeatedly, ten times or more. The J gene is TRBJ2-7, the V gene TRBV6-5, with no clear D. V was cut by 4 bases and J by 6 bases, with 10 bases left in between. CDR3 length equals 12 residues. Germline assignment: CDR1 MNHEY and CDR2 SVGAGI. In DNA, the CDR3 is TGTGCCAGCAGTTGGAACAGAGCCGAGCAGTACTTC. Translation gives CASSWNRAEQYF.

This clonotype appeared a few times. V and J are TRBV25-1 and TRBJ1-4, with D hard to call. This CDR3 has 12 residues. V shed 1 base and J shed 4 bases, with 1 base lying between them. Germline CDR1 is MGHDK and CDR2 is SYGVNS. CDR3 sequence: CASSEFNEKLFF. The CDR3 bases are TGTGCCAGCAGTGAATTTAATGAAAAACTGTTTTTT.

This clonotype was found many times. DNA for the CDR3: TGTGCCAGCAGCTTCCGGGACAGGGGGTTGGGGGAGCAGTACTTC. Encoded protein: CASSFRDRGLGEQYF. The genes are TRBV12-3 or TRBV12-4 and TRBJ2-7; 11 bases are a match to TRBD1. Losses at the gene ends were 6 bases for V and 7 bases for J; bases not matched to a gene: 11. The CDR3 runs 15 residues.

The chain is built from TRBV20-1 and TRBJ2-1; D remains ambiguous. The germline V gene has CDR1 DFQATT and CDR2 SNEGSKA (reference sequence). The CDR3 length is 16 residues. Trimming stripped 1 base from V and 3 bases from J, with 16 bases between. The chain's CDR3 is CSARGAPLFDYNEQFF. CDR3 DNA: TGCAGTGCTAGAGGCGCCCCACTTTTCGACTACAATGAGCAGTTCTTC.

This clonotype was observed many times. This CDR3 is CASSVSTNTGELFF. DNA for the CDR3: TGTGCCAGCAGCGTCTCTACGAACACCGGGGAGCTGTTTTTT. This sequence joins TRBV9 and TRBJ2-2; unclear D gene. Trimming left V 2 bases short and J 0 bases short, with 5 bases between. This CDR3 spans 14 amino acids. Germline values: CDR1 SGDLS, CDR2 YYNGEE.

This clonotype was counted between two and nine times. The rearrangement uses TRBV3-1 and TRBJ2-7; D perhaps matches TRBD1 (6 bases). Germline V CDR1 and CDR2: LGHDT, YNNKEL (reference sequence). Trimming removed 6 bases from V and 7 bases from J, with 19 bases in between. The CDR3 has 14 amino acids. As DNA, the CDR3 is TGTGCCAGCAGTTGGTGGGGGCGCAGAGAGGAGCAGTACTTC. This codes for CASSWWGRREEQYF.